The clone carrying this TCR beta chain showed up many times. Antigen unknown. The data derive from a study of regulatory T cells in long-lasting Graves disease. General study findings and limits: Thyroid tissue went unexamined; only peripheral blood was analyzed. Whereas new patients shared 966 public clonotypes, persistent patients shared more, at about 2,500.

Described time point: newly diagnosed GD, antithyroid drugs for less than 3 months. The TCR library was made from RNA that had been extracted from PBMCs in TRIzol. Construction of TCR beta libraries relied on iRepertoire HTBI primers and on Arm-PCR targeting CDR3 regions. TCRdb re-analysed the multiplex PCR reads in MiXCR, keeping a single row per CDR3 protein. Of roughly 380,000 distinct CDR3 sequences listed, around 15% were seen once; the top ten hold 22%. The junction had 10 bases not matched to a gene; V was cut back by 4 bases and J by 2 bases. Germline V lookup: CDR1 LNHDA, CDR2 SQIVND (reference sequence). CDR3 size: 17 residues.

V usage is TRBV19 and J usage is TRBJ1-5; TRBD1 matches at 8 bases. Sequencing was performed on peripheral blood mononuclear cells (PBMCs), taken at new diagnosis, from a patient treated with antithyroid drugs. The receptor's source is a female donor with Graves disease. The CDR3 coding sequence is TGTGCCAGTAGTAACGCACAGGGGGAGGATGGCAATCAGCCCCAGCATTTT. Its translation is CASSNAQGEDGNQPQHF.